A selection of T cell receptor beta chains follows, all from one sample in a study of human T cells and chemical hapten exposure. TCRdb passed the RACE reads through MiXCR, listing each CDR3 protein once. The table lists tens of thousands of distinct CDR3 sequences, roughly 5.5% of them singletons, with more than 10% in the top ten. The sample consisted of whole blood. The receptors were gathered from a human donor in good health. Some clones in this sample may be carry-over from other donors' samples. The CDR3 runs from the conserved cysteine through the conserved F or W. The D gene is left open where the match is weak. Where a row states a size, it is once, few, many or the class of an expanded clone; other rows omit it.

abundance,j_gene,v_gene,len,d_gene,CDR3nt,CDR3aa
.,TRBJ2-3,TRBV6-5,17,.,TGTGCCAGCAGTTACTCAGCGAGGGGGTCTAGCACAGATACGCAGTATTTT,CASSYSARGSSTDTQYF
many,TRBJ2-1,TRBV11-3,13,.,TGTGCCAGCAGCTTAGAGGCTAGGCATGAGCAGTTCTTC,CASSLEARHEQFF
few,TRBJ1-1,TRBV29-1,13,TRBD1,TGCAGCTCGCCCGGGACAGGGGGCACTGAAGCTTTCTTT,CSSPGTGGTEAFF
.,TRBJ1-6,TRBV27,15,.,TGTGCCAGCAATCCCACAGGCGACTATAATTCACCCCTCCACTTT,CASNPTGDYNSPLHF
.,TRBJ1-1,TRBV20-1,14,.,TGCAGTGCTAGAGTAACAGGGCGAATTTTAGAAGCTTTCTTT,CSARVTGRILEAFF
many,TRBJ1-4,TRBV12-3/TRBV12-4,11,.,TGTGCCAGCAGTTCGTCGATCGGACTGTTTTTT,CASSSSIGLFF
few,TRBJ1-1,TRBV19,14,.,TGTGCCAGCCAACCCGGGGGGAGAACAACTGAAGCTTTCTTT,CASQPGGRTTEAFF
many,TRBJ2-1,TRBV12-3/TRBV12-4,13,.,TGTGCCAGCAGCCCGGGAGAAAGCGGTGAGCAGTTCTTC,CASSPGESGEQFF
many,TRBJ1-2,TRBV7-9,16,.,TGTGCCAGCAGCTTGATCGGCCAATCCCCTAACTATGGCTACACCTTC,CASSLIGQSPNYGYTF
.,TRBJ1-1,TRBV4-1,15,.,TGCGCCAGCAGCCAAGAGATCTCTACCGGCGCTGAAGCTTTCTTT,CASSQEISTGAEAFF
few,TRBJ1-1,TRBV10-3,13,TRBD1,TGTGCCATCAGTAAAGACAGGGACACTGAAGCTTTCTTT,CAISKDRDTEAFF
many,TRBJ1-4,TRBV29-1,10,.,TGCAGCGTTTTTAATGAAAAACTGTTTTTT,CSVFNEKLFF
few,TRBJ2-1,TRBV7-9,11,.,TGTGCCAGCAGCTTAGACAATGAGCAGTTCTTC,CASSLDNEQFF
many,TRBJ2-1,TRBV6-1,14,.,TGTGCCAGCACTATGTACCAGGGGTTCGATGAGCAGTTCTTC,CASTMYQGFDEQFF
few,TRBJ2-7,TRBV29-1,12,TRBD1,TGCAGCGTTGGGGACAGACTCTACGAGCAGTACTTC,CSVGDRLYEQYF
.,TRBJ1-1,TRBV9,13,.,TGTGCCAGCAGCGTAGGGACAGACAGTGAAGCTTTCTTT,CASSVGTDSEAFF
few,TRBJ1-1,TRBV12-3/TRBV12-4,16,TRBD1,TGTGCCAGCACCAACCCCCAGAAAGGGGGCGGCCCTGAAGCTTTCTTT,CASTNPQKGGGPEAFF
many,TRBJ2-1,TRBV7-2,18,TRBD2,TGTGCCAGCAGCCTAAGGCCAGCTAGCGGGAGCTCCTACAATGAGCAGTTCTTC,CASSLRPASGSSYNEQFF
many,TRBJ1-6,TRBV4-1,14,.,TGCGCCAGCGCCCCCGTGACAGGTGATTCACCCCTCCACTTT,CASAPVTGDSPLHF
.,TRBJ2-6,TRBV5-1,20,TRBD1,TGCGCCAGCAGCTTGGTTCCAGGGGGCGACCCAAACTCTGGGGCCAACGTCCTGACTTTC,CASSLVPGGDPNSGANVLTF
many,TRBJ2-3,TRBV10-1,15,.,TGCGCCAGCAGTGAGAACGACGGGGACACAGATACGCAGTATTTT,CASSENDGDTDTQYF
many,TRBJ2-3,TRBV27,16,TRBD2,TGTGCCAGCAGTATGGGACTAGCGGGAGTTTCGGATACGCAGTATTTT,CASSMGLAGVSDTQYF
many,TRBJ2-4,TRBV3-1,15,.,TGTGCCAGCAGCTCCCGACAGGTAGCCAAAAACATTCAGTACTTC,CASSSRQVAKNIQYF
many,TRBJ2-7,TRBV4-1,17,.,TGCGCCAGCAGCCAAGATAAAACCAGGGGTATGAGCTACGAGCAGTACTTC,CASSQDKTRGMSYEQYF
many,TRBJ1-2,TRBV3-1,15,TRBD1,TGTGCCAGCAGCCGGTCAGGGGGCATGGGATATGGCTACACCTTC,CASSRSGGMGYGYTF
many,TRBJ1-5,TRBV2,13,.,TGTGCCAGCAGTGTGGGAGGCAATCAGCCCCAGCATTTT,CASSVGGNQPQHF
many,TRBJ2-5,TRBV28,15,.,TGTGCCAGCAGTCGCCTGGGGAATCTGCAAGAGACCCAGTACTTC,CASSRLGNLQETQYF
many,TRBJ2-1,TRBV19,17,.,TGTGCCAGTAGTAGGGCCGGGACACGAAGCTCCTACAATGAGCAGTTCTTC,CASSRAGTRSSYNEQFF
many,TRBJ2-3,TRBV29-1,16,.,TGCAGCGTTCAACGCGTCGACTGGCAAGGCACAGATACGCAGTATTTT,CSVQRVDWQGTDTQYF
many,TRBJ1-3,TRBV7-8,12,.,TGTGCCAGCAGCTTAGCGGGAAACACCATATATTTT,CASSLAGNTIYF
many,TRBJ2-7,TRBV2,13,TRBD1,TGTGCCAGCATCCAGGGACAGGAATACGAGCAGTACTTC,CASIQGQEYEQYF
few,TRBJ1-2,TRBV7-8,14,TRBD1,TGTGCCAGCAGCTCCCGGACAGGGCCCTATGGCTACACCTTC,CASSSRTGPYGYTF
many,TRBJ2-5,TRBV5-1,12,.,TGCGCCAGCAGCTTTGCCCAAGAGACCCAGTACTTC,CASSFAQETQYF
many,TRBJ1-5,TRBV2,17,.,TGTGCCAGCAGTGAGTCGGCAGCACAATATAGCAATCAGCCCCAGCATTTT,CASSESAAQYSNQPQHF
few,TRBJ1-2,TRBV5-4,14,.,TGTGCCAGCAGCTTGGCGGTCACTAACTATGGCTACACCTTC,CASSLAVTNYGYTF
many,TRBJ2-7,TRBV3-1,13,.,TGTGCCAGCAGCCAAGTCCCAGGTTACGAGCAGTACTTC,CASSQVPGYEQYF
many,TRBJ2-5,TRBV29-1,14,.,TGCAGCGTTGAAGGGGGCGGGGTACGCGAGACCCAGTACTTC,CSVEGGGVRETQYF
many,TRBJ2-3,TRBV12-3/TRBV12-4,16,TRBD2,TGTGCCAGCAGCTCTGGGACTAGCGGACGCACAGATACGCAGTATTTT,CASSSGTSGRTDTQYF
.,TRBJ1-2,TRBV7-8,15,.,TGTGCCAGCAGCCCCGGGGGCTTCGAGGGGCATGGCTACACCTTC,CASSPGGFEGHGYTF
few,TRBJ1-1,TRBV5-1,14,.,TGCGCCAGCCGACCCGAAACAATGAACACTGAAGCTTTCTTT,CASRPETMNTEAFF
many,TRBJ1-2,TRBV3-1,14,TRBD1,TGTGCCAGCAGCTACGGACAGGCCTTCTATGGCTACACCTTC,CASSYGQAFYGYTF
many,TRBJ2-1,TRBV2,12,.,TGTGCCAGCAGTGATGAGGGGAACAGGCAGTTCTTC,CASSDEGNRQFF
few,TRBJ2-4,TRBV5-6,13,TRBD1,TGTGCCAGCAGAGGACAGGGAGCCAACATTCAGTACTTC,CASRGQGANIQYF
many,TRBJ1-2,TRBV10-3,15,.,TGTGCCATCAGTGAGAACCGGGCGGAGACTTGGGGCTACACCTTC,CAISENRAETWGYTF
many,TRBJ2-7,TRBV5-1,14,.,TGCGCCAGCAGCTTGGGACAGCGTACCTACGAGCAGTACTTC,CASSLGQRTYEQYF
.,TRBJ1-4,TRBV12-3/TRBV12-4,12,.,TGTGCCAGCAGTTTGAGGCAGGGTTCTCTGTTTTTT,CASSLRQGSLFF
many,TRBJ2-7,TRBV20-1,13,.,TGCAGTGCCCGGGCCGTGTACTCCTACGAGCAGTACTTC,CSARAVYSYEQYF